These T cell receptor beta chains were read from a single sample in a study of blood T cell repertoires in COVID-19. Some clones are missing from TCRdb's copy, which holds only in-frame ones; the method was immunoSEQ multiplex PCR. The sample contains fewer than 300,000 clones, under 90% of which appear only once. Specimen: peripheral blood. All receptors come from a woman in her sixties or seventies with active or convalescent COVID-19. Each CDR3 is given with its conserved first and last residue.

cdr3_aa,v_call,j_call
CASERTGEGNEQFF,TRBV27,TRBJ2-1
CASSLGYLGALGYTF,TRBV28,TRBJ1-2
CASSLDIQGQKTQYF,TRBV11-2,TRBJ2-5
CASSPPTGGFGNTIYF,TRBV18,TRBJ1-3
CASSREGTGAINEKLFF,TRBV7-6,TRBJ1-4
CASSDMPGSGANVLTF,TRBV6-1,TRBJ2-6
CASSVRDRGYSYDEQYF,TRBV13,TRBJ2-7
CASSQVQGPNSPLHF,TRBV4-1,TRBJ1-6
CASSSIRDRGRATNEKLFF,TRBV19,TRBJ1-4
CASSPRGSGGNTIYF,TRBV18,TRBJ1-3
CASSFRRGPSNTGELFF,TRBV28,TRBJ2-2
CASSEFGEGEKLFF,TRBV25-1,TRBJ1-4
CASSSYHYRALSGNTIYF,TRBV28,TRBJ1-3
CASSDRGNSPLHF,TRBV2,TRBJ1-6
CASSVPGQLPYEQYF,TRBV11-1,TRBJ2-7
CASSLLEGSIGYTF,TRBV7-8,TRBJ1-2
CSPGGPEAFF,TRBV20-1,TRBJ1-1
CASSRQGGNTEAFF,TRBV11-3,TRBJ1-1
CASSPPGQRLYQPQHF,TRBV13,TRBJ1-5
CASSLGAGVNTEAFF,TRBV11-2,TRBJ1-1
CATRPWEGPTRGYTF,TRBV24-1,TRBJ1-2
CASSSETVSPLHF,TRBV5-1,TRBJ1-6
CASRQGAPNEKLFF,TRBV2,TRBJ1-4
CASSGRRDRRTTEAFF,TRBV25-1,TRBJ1-1
CASSLDGRPNYGYTF,TRBV11-2,TRBJ1-2
CASSQVFSNRDREQETQYF,TRBV4-1,TRBJ2-5
CASSIMGQADYGYTF,TRBV19,TRBJ1-2
CASSLDRQAYNEQFF,TRBV5-1,TRBJ2-1
CASSVGLAGLGTYNEQFF,TRBV9,TRBJ2-1
CASSQAVSSGRREYNEQFF,TRBV4-2,TRBJ2-1
CASSPSSTVQETQYF,TRBV3-1/TRBV3-2,TRBJ2-5
CASSLTPQGNYGYTF,TRBV13,TRBJ1-2
CAWTSTGTHQPQHF,TRBV30,TRBJ1-5
CASSTPGTGYEQYF,TRBV5-1,TRBJ2-7
CASSARAWNTEAFF,TRBV9,TRBJ1-1
CASSYSTGTGNTIYF,TRBV18,TRBJ1-3
CASSLDVGGGGGYTF,TRBV5-1,TRBJ1-2
CPAQGESHPQHF,TRBV5-6,TRBJ1-5
CASSQSKATALSGNTIYF,TRBV23-1,TRBJ1-3
CASSLYGGVNEKLFF,TRBV27,TRBJ1-4
CASTPGTADRYGYTF,TRBV27,TRBJ1-2
CASSYFVWSTTRGDRGYEQYF,TRBV6-2/TRBV6-3,TRBJ2-7
CASSDSPGGGVGTQYF,TRBV6-4,TRBJ2-3
CASSTSRGTGNTIYF,TRBV18,TRBJ1-3
CASSFSLDRGRSETQYF,TRBV11-2,TRBJ2-5
CASSSIERDSYNSPLHF,TRBV28,TRBJ1-6
CASGGFAAFF,TRBV2,TRBJ1-1
CASSRQGARRNQPQHF,TRBV19,TRBJ1-5
CAISEGLAGGGSYNEQFF,TRBV10-3,TRBJ2-1
CASSYRTRTTYNEQFF,TRBV6-5,TRBJ2-1
CASSLYGAGKETQYF,TRBV5-4,TRBJ2-5
CASSSRLADLSTDTQYF,TRBV6-2/TRBV6-3,TRBJ2-3
CASSPRPGDTQYF,TRBV7-2,TRBJ2-3
CSVLRWGRTEAFF,TRBV29-1,TRBJ1-1